Presented here are 29 T cell receptor beta chains from one specimen sequenced in a study of T cell responses to AZD1222 COVID-19 vaccine. Some clones are missing from TCRdb's copy, which holds only in-frame ones; the method was immunoSEQ multiplex PCR. This sample yields roughly 50,000 clones, of which about three quarters are seen a single time; roughly 6.6% belongs to the top ten. This specimen consisted of peripheral blood, obtained on day 0 of AZD1222 vaccination. The receptor set was obtained from an adult in good health.

This clone was detected once. The V gene is TRBV19, the J gene TRBJ1-5; 9 bases are shared with TRBD1. From germline, CDR1 is LNHDA and CDR2 SQIVND (reference sequence). This CDR3 has 14 amino acids. Germline trimming cut 3 bases from V and 7 bases from J; bases unmatched to any gene: 4. CDR3 amino acids: CASSILGTGQPQHF. CDR3 sequence (DNA): TGTGCCAGTAGTATTTTGGGGACAGGGCAGCCCCAGCATTTT.

This clone is a singleton in its sample. The gene calls are TRBV4-1 and TRBJ2-7; 16 nucleotides match TRBD2. CDR1 and CDR2 (germline): MGHRA, YSYEKL. The CDR3 loop spans 19 amino acids. V gave up 5 bases and J gave up 2 bases; unmatched junction bases: 12. CDR3 residues: CASSSGTSGRAFDPYEQYF. For the CDR3, the DNA is TGCGCCAGCAGCTCAGGGACTAGCGGGAGGGCCTTCGATCCCTACGAGCAGTACTTC.

The J gene is TRBJ2-1, the V gene TRBV5-6, with unresolved D. The germline V gene has CDR1 SGHDT and CDR2 YYEEEE. This CDR3 is 12 amino acids long. Trimming took 0 bases from V and 3 from J, leaving 1 base between them. CDR3 region: CASSLVYNEQFF. In DNA, the CDR3 is TGTGCCAGCAGCTTGGTCTACAATGAGCAGTTCTTC. The whole variable domain, remainder taken from reference TRBV5-6 and TRBJ2-1, is DAGVTQSPTHLIKTRGQQVTLRCSPKSGHDTVSWYQQALGQGPQFIFQYYEEEERQRGNFPDRFSGHQFPNYSSELNVNALLLGDSALYLCASSLVYNEQFFGPGTRLTVL.

The chain combines TRBV3-1 (or the pseudogene TRBV3-2) with TRBJ1-1; D might be TRBD1 (5 bases). Trimming stripped 4 bases from V and 5 bases from J, with 17 bases between. The V gene's germline CDR1 is LGHDT and CDR2 YNNKEL (reference sequence). The CDR3 is 15 residues long. CDR3 loop: CASSPASGGGTEAFF. CDR3 sequence (DNA): TGTGCCAGCAGCCCCGCGTCCGGGGGAGGGACTGAAGCTTTCTTT.

V and J are TRBV19 and TRBJ2-7, with D hard to call. Germline V lookup: CDR1 LNHDA, CDR2 SQIVND (reference sequence). This CDR3 is built from 15 residues. The V and J ends lost 8 bases and 5 bases respectively, with 22 bases between them. The CDR3 reads CASPNPDRLGDEQYF. The CDR3 DNA reads TGTGCCAGTCCTAATCCGGACCGACTCGGAGACGAGCAGTACTTC.

V and J are TRBV20-1 and TRBJ2-3, with D unclear. The germline CDR1 and CDR2 sequences are DFQATT and SNEGSKA (reference sequence). The germline V and J ends were trimmed by 4 bases and 6 bases, with 8 bases remaining between them. This CDR3 contains 11 residues. The CDR3 region has the DNA TGCAGTGCTACATTAATTGATACGCAGTATTTT. This translates into CSATLIDTQYF.

The chain uses TRBV4-1 and TRBJ2-6; unclear D gene. The CDR3 runs 15 residues. Trimming pared 1 base from V and 4 bases from J, leaving 8 bases between. Germline CDR1 reads MGHRA; CDR2 reads YSYEKL. The CDR3 protein is CASSQGLSGANVLTF. The DNA for the CDR3 is TGCGCCAGCAGCCAAGGCCTTTCCGGGGCCAACGTCCTGACTTTC.

The CDR3: CASSLGQINNEQFF. The CDR3 DNA sequence: TGCGCCAGCAGCTTGGGACAGATTAATAATGAGCAGTTCTTC. The chain uses TRBV5-1 and TRBJ2-1, with a possible D match to TRBD1 (5 bases). CDR3 size: 14 residues. Germline CDR1 SGHRS, CDR2 YFSETQ. Trimming cost V 0 bases and J 7 bases, with 11 bases left between them.

The gene calls are TRBV5-1 and TRBJ2-1; no definite D call. The V end was cut by 0 bases, the J end by 5 bases, with 6 bases between. The CDR3 is 13 amino acids. CDR1 is SGHRS and CDR2 is YFSETQ in the germline V gene. The CDR3 protein is CASSLGVDNEQFF. CDR3 sequence (DNA): TGCGCCAGCAGCTTGGGGGTAGACAATGAGCAGTTCTTC.

The V gene is TRBV7-6, the J gene TRBJ2-5; 11 bases match TRBD2. The CDR3 extends over 15 amino acids. Germline-derived CDR1 and CDR2 are SGHVS and FNYEAQ. Losses at the gene ends were 4 bases for V and 4 bases for J; bases not matched to a gene: 5. CDR3 DNA sequence: TGTGCCAGCAGCTCTACTAGCGGGAGACGAGAGACCCAGTACTTC. This translates into CASSSTSGRRETQYF.

This clone was found once. The CDR3 sequence is CASSVDDGSGPQHF. The DNA for the CDR3 is TGTGCCAGCAGCGTAGACGACGGGTCGGGGCCCCAGCATTTT. The rearrangement uses TRBV9 and TRBJ1-5, with D unresolved. This CDR3 is 14 amino acids long. Germline CDR1 and CDR2: SGDLS and YYNGEE. Trimming left V 0 bases short and J 9 bases short, with 13 bases between.

This clone was picked up a small number of times. The V call is TRBV19, the J call TRBJ1-6; D not resolved. The germline V gene has CDR1 LNHDA and CDR2 SQIVND (reference sequence). Trimming pared 6 bases from V and 7 bases from J, leaving 13 bases between. The CDR3 contains 14 residues. The CDR3 is CASRGEADNSPLHF. DNA of the CDR3: TGTGCCAGTAGGGGAGAAGCCGACAATTCACCCCTCCACTTT.

J is TRBJ2-7 and V is TRBV11-2; 10 bases map to TRBD1. The germline gives CDR1 SGHAT, CDR2 FQNNGV. The CDR3 consists of 16 residues. V gave up 3 bases and J gave up 3 bases; unmatched junction bases: 8. The CDR3 spells CASSLHPGTGVYEQYF. The CDR3 DNA reads TGTGCCAGCAGCTTGCACCCGGGGACAGGGGTCTACGAGCAGTACTTC.

The CDR3 DNA reads TGTGCCAGCAGCTTAGAACACAGCTGGGTAGCCAAAAACATTCAGTACTTC. As protein: CASSLEHSWVAKNIQYF. The chain joins TRBV7-2 to TRBJ2-4; D remains unclear. CDR3 length equals 17 residues. V shed 1 base and J shed 0 bases, with 13 bases lying between them. CDR1 and CDR2 from the germline V gene are SGHTA and FQGNSA.

V is TRBV6-2 or TRBV6-3 and J is TRBJ1-5; D is possibly TRBD1 (5 bases). The CDR3 length is 16 residues. Germline CDR1 MNHEY, CDR2 SVGEGT. Trimming took off 2 bases at V and 0 bases at J, with 11 bases between the two ends. The CDR3 DNA follows: TGTGCCAGCAGTTACAGGGGATACGATAGCAATCAGCCCCAGCATTTT. It is translated as CASSYRGYDSNQPQHF.

The chain uses TRBV9 and TRBJ1-1; 8 bases match TRBD1. Germline CDR1 reads SGDLS; CDR2 reads YYNGEE. V lost 5 bases, J lost 4 bases, and 10 bases stayed unmatched. The CDR3 is 15 residues long. In DNA form, the CDR3 reads TGTGCCAGCAGAGCCCCGTCAGGGGGCTTCACTGAAGCTTTCTTT. Translation gives CASRAPSGGFTEAFF.

This clone is a singleton in its sample. This sequence may be a read error, since a much larger clone differs from it by one base. The chain carries TRBV2 and TRBJ1-1, with 10 bases identical to TRBD1. CDR3 length: 13 amino acids. The V segment lost 7 bases and the J segment 4 bases; nucleotides outside the gene matches: 3. Germline values: CDR1 SNHLY, CDR2 FYNNEI. The chain's CDR3 is CASMGQGSTEAFF. In nucleotides, the CDR3 is TGTGCCAGCATGGGACAGGGGAGCACTGAAGCTTTCTTT.

This chain connects TRBV5-1 to TRBJ1-6, with D uncertain. Germline V gene lookup returns CDR1 SGHRS and CDR2 YFSETQ. Trimming removed 4 bases from V and 9 bases from J, with 17 bases in between. This CDR3 spans 15 amino acids. This chain's CDR3 is CASSPGRALGSPLHF. The CDR3 DNA sequence: TGCGCCAGCAGCCCCGGACGCGCCCTCGGTTCACCCCTCCACTTT.

The rearrangement joins TRBV7-6 to TRBJ2-3; possible D gene TRBD1, 6 bases. The CDR3 covers 14 residues. The ends were cut back, 3 bases at V and 6 bases at J, with 13 bases in the middle. Germline values: CDR1 SGHVS, CDR2 FNYEAQ. The CDR3 is CASSFSPGADTQYF. In nucleotides, the CDR3 is TGTGCCAGCAGCTTTTCCCCAGGGGCTGATACGCAGTATTTT. Filled out from reference TRBV7-6 and TRBJ2-3, the complete variable domain reads GAGVSQSPRYKVTKRGQDVALRCDPISGHVSLYWYRQALGQGPEFLTYFNYEAQQDKSGLPNDRFSAERPEGSISTLTIQRTEQRDSAMYRCASSFSPGADTQYFGPGTRLTVL.

This chain joins TRBV28 and TRBJ1-6; perhaps TRBD1 as D (6 bases). Germline V gene lookup returns CDR1 MDHEN and CDR2 SYDVKM. This CDR3 is built from 11 residues. V dropped 7 bases and J dropped 8 bases, with 6 bases sitting between them. The CDR3 nucleotides are TGTGCCAGCAACAGGGATTCACCCCTCCACTTT. Translating gives CASNRDSPLHF.

The chain joins TRBV7-3 to TRBJ2-1; D could derive from TRBD1 or TRBD2 (5 bases each). Trimming stripped 3 bases from V and 7 bases from J, with 10 bases between. Germline-derived CDR1 and CDR2 are SGHTA and FQGTGA. The CDR3 has 13 amino acids. The CDR3 DNA reads as TGTGCCAGCAGCTTCATCAGGGAGAATGAGCAGTTCTTC. Translating it yields CASSFIRENEQFF. The full variable domain, completed using reference TRBV7-3 and TRBJ2-1, is GAGVSQTPSNKVTEKGKYVELRCDPISGHTALYWYRQSLGQGPEFLIYFQGTGAADDSGLPNDRFFAVRPEGSVSTLKIQRTERGDSAVYLCASSFIRENEQFFGPGTRLTVL.

The chain combines TRBV4-2 with TRBJ2-2, with D hard to call. Germline V gives CDR1 LGHNA, CDR2 YNFKEQ. With 1 base removed from V and 0 bases from J, the gap between germline ends came to 6 bases. The CDR3 has 15 residues. Written as DNA, the CDR3 is TGTGCCAGCAGCCAAGTTGGGGCGAACACCGGGGAGCTGTTTTTT. This translates into CASSQVGANTGELFF.

The chain is built from TRBV7-3 and TRBJ1-1; D may be TRBD1 (6 bases). V shed 5 bases and J shed 5 bases, with 12 bases lying between them. CDR3 size: 13 residues. Germline V gives CDR1 SGHTA, CDR2 FQGTGA. Written as DNA, the CDR3 is TGTGCCAGCAGCAAAACAGGGCTGACTGAAGCTTTCTTT. Translating it yields CASSKTGLTEAFF. Full variable domain (remainder filled in from reference TRBV7-3 and TRBJ1-1): GAGVSQTPSNKVTEKGKYVELRCDPISGHTALYWYRQSLGQGPEFLIYFQGTGAADDSGLPNDRFFAVRPEGSVSTLKIQRTERGDSAVYLCASSKTGLTEAFFGQGTRLTVV.

The chain joins TRBV28 to TRBJ1-1, with a possible D match to TRBD1 (5 bases). The CDR3 runs to 14 residues. From germline, CDR1 is MDHEN and CDR2 SYDVKM. Trimming cost V 0 bases and J 1 base, with 6 bases left between them. DNA of the CDR3: TGTGCCAGCAGTTTATGGGGGCCGAACACTGAAGCTTTCTTT. It specifies CASSLWGPNTEAFF.

The chain is built from TRBV28 and TRBJ1-5, with D unclear. V lost 0 bases, J lost 0 bases, and 9 bases lay in between. The germline gives CDR1 MDHEN, CDR2 SYDVKM. The CDR3 runs 16 residues. The CDR3 spells CASSLWSGDSNQPQHF. Written as DNA, the CDR3 is TGTGCCAGCAGTTTATGGTCCGGGGATAGCAATCAGCCCCAGCATTTT.

The V call is TRBV5-1, the J call TRBJ2-5; D is unresolved. Germline V gene lookup returns CDR1 SGHRS and CDR2 YFSETQ. V was pared by 4 bases and J by 2 bases, with 9 bases between. The CDR3 is 13 amino acids. The CDR3 DNA sequence: TGCGCCAGCAGCGCCATATCGCAAGAGACCCAGTACTTC. Translating it yields CASSAISQETQYF.

This clone appeared a few times. The chain recombines TRBV12-1 with TRBJ2-5; the listed D gene, TRBD2, was not tested against the DNA. TRBV12-1 is listed as a pseudogene. There are 13 residues in the CDR3. The CDR3 reads CASSFSGRETQYF. In nucleotides, the CDR3 is TGTGCCAGCAGCTTTAGTGGGAGGGAGACCCAGTACTTC.

This rearrangement joins TRBV5-1 to TRBJ2-1; no firm D call. Per germline, CDR1 SGHRS and CDR2 YFSETQ. The germline V and J ends were trimmed by 0 bases and 7 bases, with 14 bases remaining between them. This CDR3 spans 15 amino acids. This chain's CDR3 is CASSLALGMGNEQFF. In DNA form, the CDR3 reads TGCGCCAGCAGCTTGGCCTTGGGGATGGGGAATGAGCAGTTCTTC.

This rearrangement joins TRBV7-8 to TRBJ1-3; TRBD1 matches at 10 bases. The length of the CDR3 is 15 residues. The J segment lost 8 bases and the V segment lost 5 bases, leaving 9 bases of the junction unmatched. CDR1 SGHVS and CDR2 FQNEAQ come from the germline V gene. CDR3 DNA sequence: TGTGCCAGCAGCCCCGCCGGGACAGGGGAGTACACCATATATTTT. It yields the protein CASSPAGTGEYTIYF.